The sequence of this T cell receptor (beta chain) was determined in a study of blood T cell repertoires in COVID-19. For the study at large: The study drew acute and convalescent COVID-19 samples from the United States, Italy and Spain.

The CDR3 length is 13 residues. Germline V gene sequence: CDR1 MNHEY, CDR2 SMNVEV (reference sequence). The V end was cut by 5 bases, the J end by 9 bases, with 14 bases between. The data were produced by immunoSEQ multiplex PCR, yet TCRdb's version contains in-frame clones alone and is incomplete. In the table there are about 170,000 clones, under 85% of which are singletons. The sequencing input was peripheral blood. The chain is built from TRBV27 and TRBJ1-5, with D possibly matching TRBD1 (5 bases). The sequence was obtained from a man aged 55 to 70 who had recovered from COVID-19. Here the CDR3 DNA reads TGTGCCAGCAGTCCCCCCGGGGGTGGGCCCCAGCATTTT. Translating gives CASSPPGGGPQHF.